The present T cell receptor (beta chain) was sequenced within a study of blood T cell repertoires in COVID-19. Study as a whole: Italy, Spain and the United States were the sources of the convalescent and acute COVID-19 samples.

Enrollees, about 18 to 89 years old, lived in 20 to 25 US areas. Cohort allocation depended upon clinical history that participants reported. Here immunoSEQ multiplex PCR was the method, and the copy in TCRdb shows in-frame clones only, minus some. The sample lists roughly 130,000 clones, less than 90% seen once, with 5% to 7% in the top ten. The V gene's germline CDR1 is MGHRA and CDR2 YSYEKL. V shed 2 bases and J shed 5 bases, with 16 bases lying between them. This CDR3 has 16 amino acids. This receptor was obtained from a man aged 35-49 years with acute COVID-19. V usage is TRBV4-1 and J usage is TRBJ2-1; a weak D match, TRBD1 (5 bases). Sequenced: PBMCs or T cells enriched from blood (not recorded which). The CDR3 nucleotides are TGCGCCAGCAGCCAAAGACAGACGAACGCCCACAATGAGCAGTTCTTC. The encoded protein is CASSQRQTNAHNEQFF.